This T cell receptor beta chain was captured by sequencing in a study of PD-1 blockade in classical Hodgkin lymphoma. Clones were read by immunoSEQ multiplex PCR, and TCRdb kept only the in-frame ones, dropping some. This table holds fewer than 95,000 clones, 83% found once. With 0 bases clipped from V and 1 base from J, the junction kept 1 base outside the gene matches. The CDR3 runs to 16 residues. Germline V CDR1 and CDR2: KGHSH, LQKENI. Study-wide results and limits: Those patients who began receiving nivolumab less than 1 year after ASCT had lower diversity, and they were excluded. In newly diagnosed patients, baseline TCR diversity was reportedly below that of healthy donors. It was CD4+ TCR diversity, not CD8+, that rose significantly by C4D1. The study found complete responders had baseline diversity similar to newly diagnosed patients.

A remark on this clone: The antigen remains undetermined.

Time point given: cycle 4 day 1 (C4D1), after about 6 weeks of nivolumab. Every patient experienced relapse after autologous stem cell transplantation, and brentuximab vedotin exposure varied. This TCR derives from a human donor with classical Hodgkin lymphoma. This sequence joins TRBV18 and TRBJ2-3, with 10 bases fitting TRBD1. This sample comprised peripheral blood mononuclear cells (PBMCs), obtained before the fourth cycle of nivolumab. Written as DNA, the CDR3 is TGTGCCAGCTCACCACCGGGGACAGGGGGCACAGATACGCAGTATTTT. Translation: CASSPPGTGGTDTQYF.